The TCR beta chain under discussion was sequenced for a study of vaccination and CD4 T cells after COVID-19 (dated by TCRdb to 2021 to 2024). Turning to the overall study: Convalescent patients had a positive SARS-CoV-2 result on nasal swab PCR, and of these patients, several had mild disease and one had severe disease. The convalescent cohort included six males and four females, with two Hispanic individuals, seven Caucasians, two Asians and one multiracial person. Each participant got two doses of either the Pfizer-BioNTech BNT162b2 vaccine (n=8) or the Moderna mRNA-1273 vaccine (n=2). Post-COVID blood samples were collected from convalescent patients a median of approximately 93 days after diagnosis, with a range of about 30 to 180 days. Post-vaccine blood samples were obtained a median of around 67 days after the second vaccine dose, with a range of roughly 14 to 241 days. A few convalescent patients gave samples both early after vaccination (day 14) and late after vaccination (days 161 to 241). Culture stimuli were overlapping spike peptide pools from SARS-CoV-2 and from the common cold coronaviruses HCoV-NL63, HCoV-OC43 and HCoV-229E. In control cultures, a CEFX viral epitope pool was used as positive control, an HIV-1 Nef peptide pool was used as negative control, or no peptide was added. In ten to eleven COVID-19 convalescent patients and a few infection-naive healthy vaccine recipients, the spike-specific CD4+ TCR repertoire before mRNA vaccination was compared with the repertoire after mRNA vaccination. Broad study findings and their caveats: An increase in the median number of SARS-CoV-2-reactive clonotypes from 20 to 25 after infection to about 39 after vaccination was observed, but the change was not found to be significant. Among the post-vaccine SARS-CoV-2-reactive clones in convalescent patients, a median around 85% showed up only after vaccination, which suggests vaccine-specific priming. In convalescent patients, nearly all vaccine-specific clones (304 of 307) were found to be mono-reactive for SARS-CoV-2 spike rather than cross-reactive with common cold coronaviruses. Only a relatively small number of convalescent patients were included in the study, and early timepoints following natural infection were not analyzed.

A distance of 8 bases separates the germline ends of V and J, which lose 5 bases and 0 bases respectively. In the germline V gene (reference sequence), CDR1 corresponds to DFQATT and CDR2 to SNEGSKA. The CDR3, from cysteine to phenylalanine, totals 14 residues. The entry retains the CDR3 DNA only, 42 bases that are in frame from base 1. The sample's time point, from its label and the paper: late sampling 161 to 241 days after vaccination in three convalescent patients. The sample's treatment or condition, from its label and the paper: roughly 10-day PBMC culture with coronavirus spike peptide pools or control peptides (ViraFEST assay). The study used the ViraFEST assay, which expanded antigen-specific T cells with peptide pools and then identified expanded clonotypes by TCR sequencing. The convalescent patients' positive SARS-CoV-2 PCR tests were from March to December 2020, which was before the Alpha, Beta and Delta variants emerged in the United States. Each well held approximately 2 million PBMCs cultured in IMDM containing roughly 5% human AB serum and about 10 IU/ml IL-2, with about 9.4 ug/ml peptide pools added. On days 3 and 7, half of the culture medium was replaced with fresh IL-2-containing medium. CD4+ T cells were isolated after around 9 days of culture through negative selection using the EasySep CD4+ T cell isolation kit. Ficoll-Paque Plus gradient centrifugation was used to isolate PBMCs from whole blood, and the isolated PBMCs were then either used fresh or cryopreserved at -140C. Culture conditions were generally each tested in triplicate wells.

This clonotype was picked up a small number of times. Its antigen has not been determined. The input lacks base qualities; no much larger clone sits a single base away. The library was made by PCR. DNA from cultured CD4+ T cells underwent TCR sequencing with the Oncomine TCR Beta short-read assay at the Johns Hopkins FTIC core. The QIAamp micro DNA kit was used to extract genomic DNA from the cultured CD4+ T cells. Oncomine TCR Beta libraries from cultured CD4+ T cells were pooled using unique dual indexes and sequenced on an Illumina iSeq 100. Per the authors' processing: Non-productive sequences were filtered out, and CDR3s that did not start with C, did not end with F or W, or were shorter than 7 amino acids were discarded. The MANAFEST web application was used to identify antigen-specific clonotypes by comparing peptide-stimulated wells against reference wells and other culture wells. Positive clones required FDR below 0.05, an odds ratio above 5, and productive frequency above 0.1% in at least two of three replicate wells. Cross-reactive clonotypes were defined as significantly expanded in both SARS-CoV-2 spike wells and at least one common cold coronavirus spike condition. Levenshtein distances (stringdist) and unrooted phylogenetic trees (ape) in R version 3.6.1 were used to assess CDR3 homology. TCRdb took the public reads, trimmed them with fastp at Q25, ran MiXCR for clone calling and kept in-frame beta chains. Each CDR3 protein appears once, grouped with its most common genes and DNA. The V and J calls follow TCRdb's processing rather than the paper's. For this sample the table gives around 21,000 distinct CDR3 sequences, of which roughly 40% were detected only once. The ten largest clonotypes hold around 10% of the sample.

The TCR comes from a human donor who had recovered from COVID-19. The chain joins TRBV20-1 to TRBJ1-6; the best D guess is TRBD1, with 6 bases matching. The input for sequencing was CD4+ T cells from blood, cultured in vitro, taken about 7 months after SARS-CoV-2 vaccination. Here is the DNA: TGCAGTGCTGACAGGAGCTCCTATAATTCACCCCTCCACTTT. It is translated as CSADRSSYNSPLHF.